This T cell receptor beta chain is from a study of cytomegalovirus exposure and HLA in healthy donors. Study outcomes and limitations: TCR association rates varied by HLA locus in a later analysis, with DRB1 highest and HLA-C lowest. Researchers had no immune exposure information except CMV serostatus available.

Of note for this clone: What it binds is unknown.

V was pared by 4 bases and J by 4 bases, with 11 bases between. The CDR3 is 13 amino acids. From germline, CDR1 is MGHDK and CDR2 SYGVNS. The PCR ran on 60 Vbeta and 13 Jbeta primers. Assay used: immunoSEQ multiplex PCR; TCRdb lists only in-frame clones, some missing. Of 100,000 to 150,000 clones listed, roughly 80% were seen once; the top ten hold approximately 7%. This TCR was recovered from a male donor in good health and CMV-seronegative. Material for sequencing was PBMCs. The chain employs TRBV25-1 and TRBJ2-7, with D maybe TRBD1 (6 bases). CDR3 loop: CASSALDRYEQYF. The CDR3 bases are TGTGCCAGCAGTGCCCTTGACAGGTACGAGCAGTACTTC.